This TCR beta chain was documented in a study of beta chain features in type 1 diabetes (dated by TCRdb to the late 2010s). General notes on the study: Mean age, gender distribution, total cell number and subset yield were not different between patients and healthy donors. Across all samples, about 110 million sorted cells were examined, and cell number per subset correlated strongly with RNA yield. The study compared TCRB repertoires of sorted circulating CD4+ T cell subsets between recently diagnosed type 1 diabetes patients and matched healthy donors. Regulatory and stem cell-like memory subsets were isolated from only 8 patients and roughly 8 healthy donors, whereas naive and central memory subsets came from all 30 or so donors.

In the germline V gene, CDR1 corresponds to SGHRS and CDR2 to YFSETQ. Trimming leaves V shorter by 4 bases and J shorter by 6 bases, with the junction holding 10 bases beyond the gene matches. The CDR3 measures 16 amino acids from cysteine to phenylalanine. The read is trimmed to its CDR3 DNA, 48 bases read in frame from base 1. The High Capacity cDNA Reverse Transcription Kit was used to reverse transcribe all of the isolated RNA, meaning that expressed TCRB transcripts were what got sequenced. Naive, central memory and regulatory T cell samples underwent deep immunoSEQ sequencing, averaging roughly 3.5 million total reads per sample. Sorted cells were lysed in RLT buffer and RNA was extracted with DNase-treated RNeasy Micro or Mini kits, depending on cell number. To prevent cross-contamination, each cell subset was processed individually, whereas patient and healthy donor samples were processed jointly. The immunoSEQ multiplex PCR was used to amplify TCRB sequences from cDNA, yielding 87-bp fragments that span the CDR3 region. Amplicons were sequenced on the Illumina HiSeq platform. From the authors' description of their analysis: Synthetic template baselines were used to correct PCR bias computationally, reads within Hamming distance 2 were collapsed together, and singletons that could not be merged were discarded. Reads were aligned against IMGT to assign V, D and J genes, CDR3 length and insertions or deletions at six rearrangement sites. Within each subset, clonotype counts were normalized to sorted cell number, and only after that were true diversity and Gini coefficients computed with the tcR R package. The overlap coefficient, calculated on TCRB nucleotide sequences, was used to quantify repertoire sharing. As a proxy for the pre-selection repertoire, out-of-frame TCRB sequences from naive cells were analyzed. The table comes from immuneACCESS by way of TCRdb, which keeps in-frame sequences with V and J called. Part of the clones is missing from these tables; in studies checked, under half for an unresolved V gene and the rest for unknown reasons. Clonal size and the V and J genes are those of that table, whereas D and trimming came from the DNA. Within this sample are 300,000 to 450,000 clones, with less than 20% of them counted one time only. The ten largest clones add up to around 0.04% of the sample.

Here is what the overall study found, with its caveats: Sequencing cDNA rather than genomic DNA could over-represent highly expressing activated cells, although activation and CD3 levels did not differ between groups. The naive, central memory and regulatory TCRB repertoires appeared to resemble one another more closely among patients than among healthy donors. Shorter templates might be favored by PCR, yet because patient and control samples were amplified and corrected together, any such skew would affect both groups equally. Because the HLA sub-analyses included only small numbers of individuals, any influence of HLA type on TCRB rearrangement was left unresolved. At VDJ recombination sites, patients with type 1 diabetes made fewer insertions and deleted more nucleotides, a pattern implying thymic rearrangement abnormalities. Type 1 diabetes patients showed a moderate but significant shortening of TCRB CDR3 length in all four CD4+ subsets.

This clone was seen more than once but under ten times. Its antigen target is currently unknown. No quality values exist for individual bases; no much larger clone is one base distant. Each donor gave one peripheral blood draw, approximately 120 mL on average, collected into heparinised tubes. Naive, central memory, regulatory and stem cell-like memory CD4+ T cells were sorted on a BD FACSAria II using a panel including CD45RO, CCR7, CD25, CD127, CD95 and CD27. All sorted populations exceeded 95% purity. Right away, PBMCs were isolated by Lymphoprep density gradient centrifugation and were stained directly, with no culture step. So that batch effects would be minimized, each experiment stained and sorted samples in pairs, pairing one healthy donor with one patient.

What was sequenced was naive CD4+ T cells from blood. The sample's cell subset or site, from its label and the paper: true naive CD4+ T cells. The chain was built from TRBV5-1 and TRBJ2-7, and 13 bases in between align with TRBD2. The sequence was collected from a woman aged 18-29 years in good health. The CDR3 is CASSPSQLAGGPEQYF. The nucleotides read TGCGCCAGCAGCCCTTCACAACTAGCGGGAGGGCCCGAGCAGTACTTC.